The rows below give T cell receptor beta chains drawn from one sample of a study of T-cell reconstitution after alpha-beta-depleted transplantation in children. TCRdb redid the calling of the PCR reads with MiXCR, one entry per CDR3 protein. The sample records 200,000 to 250,000 distinct CDR3 sequences, about 9.5% being singletons. Sequences were derived from PBMCs from the stem cell graft donor, sampled from the stem cell graft. These receptors were taken from a human donor who donated a stem cell graft to a child with acute lymphoblastic leukemia. Each CDR3 is given with its conserved first and last residue. D genes are given only for firm matches. Size values are once, few and many counts, or a class for expanded clones, and some rows have none.

d_gene | j_gene | abundance | v_gene | CDR3aa | CDR3nt
NA | TRBJ1-5 | many | TRBV20-1 | CSASSGYDQPQHF | TGCAGTGCTAGCTCAGGGTACGATCAGCCCCAGCATTTT
TRBD2 | TRBJ2-3 | many | TRBV3-1 | CASSQLAGGADTQYF | TGTGCCAGCAGCCAACTAGCGGGAGGTGCAGATACGCAGTATTTT
TRBD2 | TRBJ2-1 | many | TRBV11-2 | CASSTRSPSGPAYNEQFF | TGTGCCAGCAGCACAAGGTCTCCTAGCGGACCAGCCTACAATGAGCAGTTCTTC
TRBD1 | TRBJ2-2 | NA | TRBV12-3/TRBV12-4 | CASRARSGTEVSGELFF | TGTGCCAGCAGAGCCCGATCCGGGACAGAAGTTTCCGGGGAGCTGTTTTTT
TRBD1 | TRBJ2-7 | few | TRBV6-1 | CASRSWDRAYEQYF | TGTGCCAGCAGAAGTTGGGACAGGGCCTACGAGCAGTACTTC
NA | TRBJ2-2 | NA | TRBV29-1 | CSVDRAHTGELFF | TGCAGCGTTGACCGGGCTCACACCGGGGAGCTGTTTTTT
TRBD1 | TRBJ2-3 | few | TRBV10-3 | CAISESGTGAAVSSTDTQYF | TGTGCCATCAGTGAGTCTGGGACAGGGGCCGCTGTGTCTAGCACAGATACGCAGTATTTT
NA | TRBJ2-7 | NA | TRBV19 | CASSIVSNDEQYF | TGTGCCAGTAGTATAGTTTCGAACGACGAGCAGTACTTC
NA | TRBJ2-3 | few | TRBV7-9 | CASRGILTSTDTQYF | TGTGCCAGCAGAGGCATATTGACTAGCACAGATACGCAGTATTTT
NA | TRBJ1-1 | few | TRBV11-3 | CASSLGGVDTEAFF | TGTGCCAGCAGCTTAGGAGGGGTGGACACTGAAGCTTTCTTT
NA | TRBJ2-7 | few | TRBV12-3/TRBV12-4 | CASSFGGPYEQYF | TGTGCCAGCAGTTTTGGGGGACCCTACGAGCAGTACTTC
NA | TRBJ2-2 | NA | TRBV7-2 | CASSESSVGELFF | TGTGCCAGCAGCGAGTCTAGCGTCGGGGAGCTGTTTTTT
TRBD2 | TRBJ2-2 | many | TRBV20-1 | CSATRGGVNTGELFF | TGCAGTGCTACGCGGGGGGGCGTCAACACCGGGGAGCTGTTTTTT
TRBD1 | TRBJ1-2 | NA | TRBV20-1 | CSAQNPGTGGFDYTF | TGCAGTGCTCAAAATCCCGGGACAGGGGGTTTCGACTACACCTTC
NA | TRBJ1-4 | many | TRBV5-5 | CASSLPVGPTNEKLFF | TGTGCCAGCAGCTTACCGGTGGGCCCAACTAATGAAAAACTGTTTTTT
NA | TRBJ1-5 | few | TRBV5-1 | CASSLVGDISQPQHF | TGCGCCAGCAGCTTGGTAGGGGACATATCTCAGCCCCAGCATTTT
NA | TRBJ2-2 | few | TRBV24-1 | CATSDFGLPGTNTGELFF | TGTGCCACCAGTGATTTCGGACTCCCCGGGACAAACACCGGGGAGCTGTTTTTT
NA | TRBJ1-3 | many | TRBV5-5 | CASSPSLTGTAGNTIYF | TGTGCCAGCAGCCCCTCTCTGACCGGGACTGCTGGAAACACCATATATTTT
TRBD1 | TRBJ2-7 | few | TRBV4-3 | CASSQGQGVPYEQYF | TGCGCCAGCAGCCAGGGACAGGGGGTGCCATACGAGCAGTACTTC
NA | TRBJ2-2 | many | TRBV25-1 | CASKGENTGELFF | TGTGCCAGCAAGGGAGAGAACACCGGGGAGCTGTTTTTT
TRBD1 | TRBJ1-5 | NA | TRBV20-1 | CSARDRDRQGNQPQHF | TGCAGTGCTAGAGACCGGGACAGGCAAGGCAATCAGCCCCAGCATTTT
TRBD1 | TRBJ1-6 | NA | TRBV20-1 | CSARNRGWVNSPLHF | TGCAGTGCTAGGAACAGGGGATGGGTTAATTCACCCCTCCACTTT
TRBD1 | TRBJ1-2 | NA | TRBV24-1 | CATSDTTGVRGYTF | TGTGCCACCAGTGATACGACAGGGGTTCGTGGCTACACCTTC
NA | TRBJ1-1 | NA | TRBV7-6 | CASSPRLGVTEAFF | TGTGCCAGCAGCCCTCGCTTAGGGGTCACTGAAGCTTTCTTT
NA | TRBJ2-1 | many | TRBV12-5 | CASGLVGSEQFF | TGTGCTAGTGGTTTGGTAGGTTCGGAGCAGTTCTTC
NA | TRBJ2-2 | many | TRBV6-1 | CASWTEANTGELFF | TGTGCCAGCTGGACGGAAGCGAACACCGGGGAGCTGTTTTTT
TRBD2 | TRBJ2-2 | many | TRBV6-5 | CASSYSVLAESTGELFF | TGTGCCAGCAGTTACTCGGTACTAGCGGAGAGTACCGGGGAGCTGTTTTTT
TRBD1 | TRBJ1-6 | few | TRBV27 | CASRPGRGSYNSPLHF | TGTGCCAGTCGACCGGGCAGGGGGTCCTATAATTCACCCCTCCACTTT
TRBD2 | TRBJ2-1 | few | TRBV9 | CASSVRLASYNEQFF | TGTGCCAGCAGCGTAAGACTAGCCTCCTACAATGAGCAGTTCTTC
TRBD1 | TRBJ2-5 | many | TRBV4-2 | CASSRLFQDRVSVETQYF | TGTGCCAGCAGCCGTCTTTTTCAGGACAGGGTTTCGGTGGAGACCCAGTACTTC
TRBD1 | TRBJ1-1 | NA | TRBV5-6 | CASRRGQGAYEAFF | TGTGCCAGCAGAAGGGGACAGGGGGCCTATGAAGCTTTCTTT
NA | TRBJ1-5 | many | TRBV10-2 | CASTAVGYSNQPQHF | TGCGCCAGCACTGCTGTTGGTTATAGCAATCAGCCCCAGCATTTT
NA | TRBJ2-7 | many | TRBV5-5 | CASIPAGHPYEQYF | TGTGCCAGCATTCCCGCAGGACATCCCTACGAGCAGTACTTC
NA | TRBJ2-7 | many | TRBV3-1 | CASSHIYEQYF | TGTGCCAGCAGTCATATATACGAGCAGTACTTC
NA | TRBJ2-1 | many | TRBV24-1 | CATEGKSGYNEQFF | TGTGCCACCGAGGGAAAATCAGGATACAATGAGCAGTTCTTC
TRBD1 | TRBJ2-6 | few | TRBV6-2/TRBV6-3 | CASSRPTGGAPGANVLTF | TGTGCCAGCAGCAGACCGACAGGGGGCGCTCCTGGGGCCAACGTCCTGACTTTC
NA | TRBJ2-7 | NA | TRBV27 | CASSLLGSAHEQYF | TGTGCCAGCAGTTTATTGGGGTCCGCACACGAGCAGTACTTC
NA | TRBJ2-5 | few | TRBV15 | CATSRDPQPGETQYF | TGTGCCACCAGCAGAGACCCCCAGCCGGGGGAGACCCAGTACTTC
NA | TRBJ2-3 | few | TRBV29-1 | CSEKDRRAGTDTQYF | TGCAGCGAGAAGGATCGTAGAGCAGGCACAGATACGCAGTATTTT
TRBD2 | TRBJ2-7 | few | TRBV12-3/TRBV12-4 | CASSLKASGYEQYF | TGTGCCAGCAGTTTAAAGGCTAGCGGATACGAGCAGTACTTC
NA | TRBJ2-7 | many | TRBV3-1 | CASSQAYRENEQYF | TGTGCCAGCAGCCAAGCATACAGGGAGAACGAGCAGTACTTC
NA | TRBJ1-6 | many | TRBV27 | CASSTPGGYNSPLHF | TGTGCCAGCAGTACCCCGGGGGGGTATAATTCACCCCTCCACTTT
NA | TRBJ2-2 | NA | TRBV5-1 | CARSRDRPTGELFF | TGCGCCAGGAGCCGGGACCGACCCACCGGGGAGCTGTTTTTT
NA | TRBJ1-2 | few | TRBV29-1 | CSVDNGLIYGYTF | TGCAGCGTTGATAATGGCCTGATCTATGGCTACACCTTC
NA | TRBJ1-3 | many | TRBV7-2 | CASSSIRGPGNTIYF | TGTGCCAGCAGCTCCATAAGGGGTCCTGGAAACACCATATATTTT
NA | TRBJ2-7 | few | TRBV6-1 | CASSPQEHSYEQYF | TGTGCCAGCAGTCCTCAGGAGCACTCCTACGAGCAGTACTTC
NA | TRBJ2-5 | few | TRBV7-2 | CASSRSSGQETQYF | TGTGCCAGCAGCCGGTCGAGTGGGCAAGAGACCCAGTACTTC
NA | TRBJ2-7 | many | TRBV3-1 | CASSPRTAITEQYF | TGTGCCAGCAGCCCCCGGACCGCTATTACCGAGCAGTACTTC
NA | TRBJ2-2 | few | TRBV6-2/TRBV6-3 | CASGYMNTGELFF | TGTGCCAGCGGGTACATGAACACCGGGGAGCTGTTTTTT
NA | TRBJ2-5 | NA | TRBV4-2 | CASSQAPGQETQYF | TGTGCCAGCAGCCAAGCCCCCGGCCAAGAGACCCAGTACTTC
NA | TRBJ2-2 | NA | TRBV12-3/TRBV12-4 | CASSFGEGTGELFF | TGTGCCAGCAGTTTTGGTGAGGGTACCGGGGAGCTGTTTTTT